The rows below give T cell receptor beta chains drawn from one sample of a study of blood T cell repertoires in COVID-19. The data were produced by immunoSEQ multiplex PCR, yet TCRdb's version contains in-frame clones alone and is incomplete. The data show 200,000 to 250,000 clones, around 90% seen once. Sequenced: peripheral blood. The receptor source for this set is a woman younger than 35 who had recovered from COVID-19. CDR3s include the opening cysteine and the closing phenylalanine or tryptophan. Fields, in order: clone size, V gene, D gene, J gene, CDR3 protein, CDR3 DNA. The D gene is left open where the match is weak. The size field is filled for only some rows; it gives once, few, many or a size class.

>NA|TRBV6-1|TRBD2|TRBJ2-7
CASSEATSVSYEQYF
TGTGCCAGCAGTGAAGCGACTAGCGTCTCCTACGAGCAGTACTTC
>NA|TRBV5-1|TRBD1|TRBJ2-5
CASSPGQKYQETQYF
TGCGCCAGCAGCCCGGGACAGAAGTACCAAGAGACCCAGTACTTC
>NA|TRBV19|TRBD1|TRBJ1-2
CASSMRRDRYGYTF
TGTGCCAGTAGTATGCGCCGGGACAGATATGGCTACACCTTC
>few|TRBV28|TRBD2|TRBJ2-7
CASASGGRNEQYF
TGTGCCAGCGCCTCTGGCGGGAGGAACGAGCAGTACTTC
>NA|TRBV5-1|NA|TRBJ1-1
CASSLEAGMNTEAFF
TGCGCCAGCAGCTTGGAGGCAGGTATGAACACTGAAGCTTTCTTT
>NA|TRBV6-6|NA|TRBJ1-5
CASTGLGEGYNQPQHF
TGTGCCAGCACGGGCCTCGGGGAAGGGTACAATCAGCCCCAGCATTTT
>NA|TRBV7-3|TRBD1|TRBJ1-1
CASSAEQGSMTEAFF
TGTGCCAGCAGCGCGGAACAGGGGTCTATGACTGAAGCTTTCTTT
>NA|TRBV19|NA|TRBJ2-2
CASIPDTRGFGAGELFF
TGTGCCAGTATACCCGACACCAGGGGTTTTGGAGCCGGGGAGCTGTTTTTT
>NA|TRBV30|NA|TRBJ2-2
CAWSAISGTGELFF
TGTGCCTGGAGTGCCATCTCAGGGACCGGGGAGCTGTTTTTT
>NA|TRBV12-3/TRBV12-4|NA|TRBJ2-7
CASSLTDPYEQYF
TGTGCCAGCAGTTTAACAGACCCCTACGAGCAGTACTTC
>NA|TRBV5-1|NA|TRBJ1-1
CASSPGLAGDTEAFF
TGCGCCAGCAGCCCGGGCCTGGCAGGGGACACTGAAGCTTTCTTT
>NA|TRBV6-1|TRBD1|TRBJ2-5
CASSAAGGTRGETQYF
TGTGCCAGCAGTGCGGCAGGGGGCACGAGGGGGGAGACCCAGTACTTC
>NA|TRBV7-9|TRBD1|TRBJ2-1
CASSLGQGGNEQFF
TGTGCCAGCAGCTTAGGACAGGGCGGAAATGAGCAGTTCTTC
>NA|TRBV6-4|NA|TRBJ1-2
CASSALQGNTGRGYTF
TGTGCCAGCAGTGCCCTCCAGGGGAACACCGGACGTGGCTACACCTTC
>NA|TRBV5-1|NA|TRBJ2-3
CASSLETGGPDTQYF
TGCGCCAGCAGCTTGGAGACAGGAGGTCCAGATACGCAGTATTTT
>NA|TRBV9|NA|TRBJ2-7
CASSPALASYEQYF
TGTGCCAGCAGCCCAGCTCTAGCGAGCTACGAGCAGTACTTC
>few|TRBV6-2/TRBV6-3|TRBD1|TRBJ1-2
CASSRPGQAYGYTF
TGTGCCAGCAGTAGACCCGGACAGGCCTATGGCTACACCTTC
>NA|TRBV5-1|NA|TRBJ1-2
CASSLVPAGANYGYTF
TGCGCCAGCAGCTTGGTCCCGGCAGGGGCTAACTATGGCTACACCTTC
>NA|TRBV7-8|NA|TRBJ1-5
CASSNLRDSNQPQHF
TGTGCCAGCAGCAACCTGAGGGATAGCAATCAGCCCCAGCATTTT
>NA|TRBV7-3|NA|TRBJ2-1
CASSATTGEQFF
TGTGCCAGCAGTGCAACTACGGGTGAGCAGTTCTTC
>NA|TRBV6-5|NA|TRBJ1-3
CASSFNRGSGNTIYF
TGTGCCAGCAGTTTCAACCGGGGCTCTGGAAACACCATATATTTT
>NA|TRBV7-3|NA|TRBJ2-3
CASSLNPGLATDTQYF
TGTGCCAGCAGCTTAAATCCGGGACTGGCGACAGATACGCAGTATTTT
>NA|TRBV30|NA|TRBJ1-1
CAWRIEQTNTEAFF
TGTGCCTGGAGAATAGAACAGACGAACACTGAAGCTTTCTTT
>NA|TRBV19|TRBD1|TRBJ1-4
CASSRPSGGSKKLFF
TGTGCCAGTAGTAGACCTTCAGGGGGCTCTAAAAAACTGTTTTTT
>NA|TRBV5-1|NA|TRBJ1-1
CASSLLSGNTEAFF
TGCGCCAGCAGCTTGCTTTCAGGGAACACTGAAGCTTTCTTT
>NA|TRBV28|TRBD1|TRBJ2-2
CASREIDRGAGELFF
TGTGCCAGCAGAGAGATCGACAGGGGAGCCGGGGAGCTGTTTTTT
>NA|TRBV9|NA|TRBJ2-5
CASSVGPGVRETQYF
TGTGCCAGCAGCGTAGGACCAGGGGTGAGAGAGACCCAGTACTTC
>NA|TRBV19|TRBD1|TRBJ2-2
CASKRGGAWAGELFF
TGTGCCAGTAAGCGAGGGGGCGCATGGGCCGGGGAGCTGTTTTTT
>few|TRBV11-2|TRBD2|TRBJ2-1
CASSLGGTRPYNEQFF
TGTGCCAGCAGCTTAGGGGGGACTAGACCTTACAATGAGCAGTTCTTC
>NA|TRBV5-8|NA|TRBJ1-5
CASSLVFGGLDNQPQHF
TGTGCCAGCAGCTTGGTTTTCGGAGGGTTAGACAATCAGCCCCAGCATTTT
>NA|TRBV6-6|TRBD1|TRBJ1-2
CASSSGQGGYTF
TGTGCCAGCAGTTCCGGACAGGGTGGCTACACCTTC
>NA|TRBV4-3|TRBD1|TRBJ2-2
CASSQGGGEESGELFF
TGCGCCAGCAGCCAAGGAGGGGGCGAGGAAAGCGGGGAGCTGTTTTTT
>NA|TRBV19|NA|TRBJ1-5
CAISIWPGQPQHF
TGTGCCATAAGTATTTGGCCAGGACAGCCCCAGCATTTT
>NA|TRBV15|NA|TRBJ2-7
CATSGGSLYEQYF
TGTGCCACCAGCGGAGGATCACTCTACGAGCAGTACTTC
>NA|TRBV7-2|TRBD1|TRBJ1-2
CASSFTTGGGHYGYTF
TGTGCCAGCAGCTTCACGACAGGGGGCGGTCACTATGGCTACACCTTC
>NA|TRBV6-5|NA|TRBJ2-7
CASSYGGRGRREQYF
TGTGCCAGCAGTTACGGGGGCCGGGGAAGACGCGAGCAGTACTTC
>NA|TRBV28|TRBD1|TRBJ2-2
CASSSTGWAGELFF
TGTGCCAGCAGTTCGACAGGGTGGGCCGGGGAGCTGTTTTTT
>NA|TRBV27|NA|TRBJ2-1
CASSPLGRSYNEQFF
TGTGCCAGCAGCCCCCTGGGGCGTTCCTACAATGAGCAGTTCTTC
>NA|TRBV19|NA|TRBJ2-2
CASSHLTSTGELFF
TGTGCCAGTAGTCACCTCACTAGTACCGGGGAGCTGTTTTTT